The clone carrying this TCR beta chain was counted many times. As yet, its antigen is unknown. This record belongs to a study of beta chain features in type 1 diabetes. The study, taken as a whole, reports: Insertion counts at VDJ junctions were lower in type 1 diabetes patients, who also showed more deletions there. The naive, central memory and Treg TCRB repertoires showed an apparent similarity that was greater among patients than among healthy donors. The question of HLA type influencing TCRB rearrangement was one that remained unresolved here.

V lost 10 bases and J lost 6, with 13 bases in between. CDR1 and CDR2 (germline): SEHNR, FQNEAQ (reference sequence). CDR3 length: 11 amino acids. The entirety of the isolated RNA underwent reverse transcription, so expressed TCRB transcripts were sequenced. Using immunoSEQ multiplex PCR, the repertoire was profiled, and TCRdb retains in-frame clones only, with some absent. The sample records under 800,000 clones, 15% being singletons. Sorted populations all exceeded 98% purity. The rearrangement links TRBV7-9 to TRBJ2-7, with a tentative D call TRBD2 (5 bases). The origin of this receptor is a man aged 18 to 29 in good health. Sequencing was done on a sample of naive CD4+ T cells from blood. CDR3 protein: CATSSGTEQYF. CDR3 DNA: TGTGCCACTTCATCGGGAACCGAGCAGTACTTC.